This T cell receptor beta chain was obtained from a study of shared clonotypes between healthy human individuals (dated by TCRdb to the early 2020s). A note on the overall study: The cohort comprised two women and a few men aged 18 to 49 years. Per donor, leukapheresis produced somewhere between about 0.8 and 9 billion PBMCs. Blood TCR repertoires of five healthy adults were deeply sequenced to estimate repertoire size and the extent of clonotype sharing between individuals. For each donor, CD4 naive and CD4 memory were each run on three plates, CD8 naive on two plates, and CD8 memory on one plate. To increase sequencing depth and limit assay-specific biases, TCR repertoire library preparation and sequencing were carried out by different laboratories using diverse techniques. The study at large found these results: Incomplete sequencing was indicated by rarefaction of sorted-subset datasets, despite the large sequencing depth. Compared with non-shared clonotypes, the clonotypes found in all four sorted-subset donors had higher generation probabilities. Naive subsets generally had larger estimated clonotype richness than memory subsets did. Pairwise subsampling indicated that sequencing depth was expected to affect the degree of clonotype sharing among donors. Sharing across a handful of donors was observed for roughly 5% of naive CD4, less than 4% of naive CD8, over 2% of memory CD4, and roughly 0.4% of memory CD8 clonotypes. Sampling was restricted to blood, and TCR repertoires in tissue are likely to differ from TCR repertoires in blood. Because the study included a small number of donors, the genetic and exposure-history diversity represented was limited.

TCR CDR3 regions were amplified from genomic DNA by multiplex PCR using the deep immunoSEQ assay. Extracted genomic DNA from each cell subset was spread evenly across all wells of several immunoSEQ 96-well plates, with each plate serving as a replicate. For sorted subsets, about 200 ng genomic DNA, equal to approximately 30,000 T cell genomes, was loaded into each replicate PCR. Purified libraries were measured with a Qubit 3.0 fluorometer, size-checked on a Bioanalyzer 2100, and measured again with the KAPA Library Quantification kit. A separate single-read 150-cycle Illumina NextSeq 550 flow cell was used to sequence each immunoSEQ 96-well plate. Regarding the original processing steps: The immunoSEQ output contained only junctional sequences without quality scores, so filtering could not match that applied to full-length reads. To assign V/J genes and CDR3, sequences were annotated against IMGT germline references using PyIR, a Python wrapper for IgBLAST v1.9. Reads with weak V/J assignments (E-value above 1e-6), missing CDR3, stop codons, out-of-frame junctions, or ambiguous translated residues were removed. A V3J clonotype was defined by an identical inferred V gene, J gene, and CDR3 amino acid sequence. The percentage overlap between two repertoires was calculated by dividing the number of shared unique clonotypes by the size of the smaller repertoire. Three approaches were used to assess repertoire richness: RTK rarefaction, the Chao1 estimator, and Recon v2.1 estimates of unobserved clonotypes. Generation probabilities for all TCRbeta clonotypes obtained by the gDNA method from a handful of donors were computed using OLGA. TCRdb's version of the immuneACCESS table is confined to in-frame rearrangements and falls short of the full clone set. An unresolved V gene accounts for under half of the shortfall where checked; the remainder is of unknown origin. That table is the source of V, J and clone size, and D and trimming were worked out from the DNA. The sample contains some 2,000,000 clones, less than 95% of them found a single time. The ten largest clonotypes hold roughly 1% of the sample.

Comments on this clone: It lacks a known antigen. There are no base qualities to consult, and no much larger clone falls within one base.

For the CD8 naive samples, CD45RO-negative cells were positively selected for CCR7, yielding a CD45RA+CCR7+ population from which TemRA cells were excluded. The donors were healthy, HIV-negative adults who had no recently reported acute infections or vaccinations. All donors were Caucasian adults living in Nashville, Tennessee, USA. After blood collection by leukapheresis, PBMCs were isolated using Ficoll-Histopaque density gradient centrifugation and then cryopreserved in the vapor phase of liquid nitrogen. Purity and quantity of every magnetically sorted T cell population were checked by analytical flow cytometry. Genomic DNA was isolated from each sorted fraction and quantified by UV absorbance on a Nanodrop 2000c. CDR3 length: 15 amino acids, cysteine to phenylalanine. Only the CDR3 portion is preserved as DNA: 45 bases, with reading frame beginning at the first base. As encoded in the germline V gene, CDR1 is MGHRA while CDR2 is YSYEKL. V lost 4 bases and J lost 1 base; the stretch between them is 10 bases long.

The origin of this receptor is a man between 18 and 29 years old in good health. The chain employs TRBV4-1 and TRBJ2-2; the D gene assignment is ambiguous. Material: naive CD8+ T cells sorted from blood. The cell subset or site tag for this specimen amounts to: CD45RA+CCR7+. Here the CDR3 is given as CASSLGTGNTGELFF. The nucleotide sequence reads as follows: TGCGCCAGCAGCCTGGGAACTGGGAACACCGGGGAGCTGTTTTTT.